The rows below give T cell receptor beta chains drawn from one sample of a study of tumor-infiltrating lymphocytes in primary liver carcinoma. TCRdb re-called the multiplex PCR reads with MiXCR, one entry per CDR3 protein. The table records roughly 330,000 distinct CDR3 sequences, about 61% of them present only once. Source material: peripheral blood. The receptors were gathered from a man in his forties or fifties with primary liver carcinoma and hepatitis B virus infection. Both conserved end residues are part of each CDR3. Fields, in order: CDR3 DNA, CDR3 protein, D gene, V gene, clone size, J gene. A D gene is named only where the DNA matches it firmly. The size field is filled for only some rows; it gives once, few, many or a size class.

DNA: TGTGCCAGAAGTTACGGGACTAGCGGGATATACGAGCAGTACTTC
CDR3: CARSYGTSGIYEQYF
D: TRBD2
V: TRBV6-5
size: .
J: TRBJ2-7

DNA: TGTGCCAGCAACATCCGGGGGTCCGATACGCAGTATTTT
CDR3: CASNIRGSDTQYF
D: .
V: TRBV11-3
size: .
J: TRBJ2-3

DNA: TGTTCCAGCAGCGGGACCTACGAGCAGTACTTC
CDR3: CSSSGTYEQYF
D: TRBD2
V: TRBV6-1
size: .
J: TRBJ2-7

DNA: TGTGCCTGCAGCCCTCTTCTAGCGGGAGATTCCCACGAGCAGCACTTC
CDR3: CACSPLLAGDSHEQHF
D: TRBD2
V: TRBV11-2
size: .
J: TRBJ2-7

DNA: TGCGCCAGCAGCTTGGAAGACATCACAGATACGCAGTATTTT
CDR3: CASSLEDITDTQYF
D: .
V: TRBV5-1
size: .
J: TRBJ2-3

DNA: TGCGCCAGCAGGTATAACTTTTTGGACACAGCAGGCGAGCAGTACTTC
CDR3: CASRYNFLDTAGEQYF
D: .
V: TRBV4-1
size: .
J: TRBJ2-7

DNA: TGTGCCAGCAGCCCAAGAACAGGCGTGGGCACAGAAATGCAGTATTTT
CDR3: CASSPRTGVGTEMQYF
D: .
V: TRBV11-2
size: .
J: TRBJ2-3

DNA: TGTGGCAGCAGCTCCGGGACTAGCAGGGAACTACAAGAGACCCAGTACTTC
CDR3: CGSSSGTSRELQETQYF
D: TRBD2
V: TRBV11-2
size: .
J: TRBJ2-5

DNA: TGTACCAGCAGCTTGGAGAAGGGGCGGGCAGATACGCAGTATTTT
CDR3: CTSSLEKGRADTQYF
D: .
V: TRBV11-2
size: .
J: TRBJ2-3

DNA: TGCGCCAGCAGTGAGTCTTGCGGAGGCTACTTCCAAGAGACCCAATACTTC
CDR3: CASSESCGGYFQETQYF
D: .
V: TRBV10-2
size: .
J: TRBJ2-5

DNA: TGCAGTTCCCCGGGACAGGAAAAATTTAATGAGCAGTTCTTC
CDR3: CSSPGQEKFNEQFF
D: TRBD1
V: TRBV20-1
size: .
J: TRBJ2-1

DNA: TGTGCCAGCAGCTTAGCTGGGGGAAACAATCAGGCCCAGCATTTT
CDR3: CASSLAGGNNQAQHF
D: .
V: TRBV11-2
size: .
J: TRBJ1-5

DNA: TGCGCCAGCAGCTTGGGGCCGTCGAGCTCCTACAATGAGCAGTTCTTC
CDR3: CASSLGPSSSYNEQFF
D: .
V: TRBV5-1
size: .
J: TRBJ2-1

DNA: TGTGCCAGCAGTTTAGGTACGAACAATGAGCAGTTCTTC
CDR3: CASSLGTNNEQFF
D: .
V: TRBV12-3/TRBV12-4
size: many
J: TRBJ2-1

DNA: TGTGCCAGCAGCCAAGGGGCGGGAGTGGCCAAAAACATTCAGTACTTC
CDR3: CASSQGAGVAKNIQYF
D: TRBD2
V: TRBV7-9
size: many
J: TRBJ2-4

DNA: TGTACCAGCAGCTTAGTTGGAGGGGCCAGGGAGCTGTTTTTT
CDR3: CTSSLVGGARELFF
D: .
V: TRBV11-2
size: .
J: TRBJ2-2

DNA: TGTGCCAGCTCACCAGTGGGGGGCTACGAGCGGTACTTC
CDR3: CASSPVGGYERYF
D: .
V: TRBV18
size: .
J: TRBJ2-7

DNA: TGTGCCATCAGAGTGACGAAGCTCGGCAGTGAGCAGTTCTTC
CDR3: CAIRVTKLGSEQFF
D: .
V: TRBV10-3
size: many
J: TRBJ2-1

DNA: TGTCCCAGCGGCTTAGTAGGGGGCTCCTACAATGAGCAGTTCTTC
CDR3: CPSGLVGGSYNEQFF
D: .
V: TRBV11-2
size: .
J: TRBJ2-1

DNA: TGTGCCAGCAGCCCTCCCACTAGCTCCTACAATGAGCAGTTCTTC
CDR3: CASSPPTSSYNEQFF
D: .
V: TRBV7-9
size: .
J: TRBJ2-1